The 17 T cell receptor beta chains presented below share a single source sample, sequenced in a study of CD8+CD57+ T cells in acquired aplastic anemia. The template for TCR beta VDJ and CDR3 sequence profiling was genomic DNA. A single record per CDR3 protein comes from TCRdb applying MiXCR to the reads. The data hold 50,000 to 65,000 distinct CDR3 sequences, with under 55% observed a single time. Sequencing used sorted CD4+, CD8+, or CD8+CD57+ T cells (not recorded which) from PBMCs. These receptors originate from a human donor in good health, serving as a control.

This clonotype was found many times. V usage is TRBV29-1 and J usage is TRBJ2-5; no definite D call. The CDR3 covers 12 residues. The germline V gene encodes CDR1 SQVTM and CDR2 ANQGSEA. Trimming removed 5 bases at V and 5 bases at J, with 12 bases between. The CDR3 sequence: CSVFGTRETQYF. Here the CDR3 DNA reads TGCAGCGTTTTTGGCACTCGGGAGACCCAGTACTTC.

The chain links TRBV24-1 to TRBJ2-1; tentative D call: TRBD1 (5 bases). There are 14 residues in the CDR3. The germline V gene has CDR1 KGHDR and CDR2 SFDVKD. V lost 4 bases, J lost 11 bases, and 17 bases lay in between. CDR3 nucleotides: TGTGCCACCAGTGAAAACCAGGGAAGGCTGAAGCAGTTCTTC. It codes for CATSENQGRLKQFF.

This clonotype came up many times. This chain links TRBV4-1 with TRBJ1-3; perhaps TRBD1 as D (5 bases). The V end was cut by 4 bases, the J end by 2 bases, with 9 bases between. CDR1 is MGHRA and CDR2 is YSYEKL in the germline V gene. CDR3 size: 14 residues. The CDR3 is CASSPPGTGNTIYF. The CDR3, as DNA: TGCGCCAGCAGCCCGCCAGGGACTGGAAACACCATATATTTT.

The chain is built from TRBV7-9 and TRBJ1-5, with TRBD1 matching over 7 bases. The CDR3 has 12 residues. The V gene end was trimmed by 5 bases and the J gene end by 7 bases; junction bases not matched to a gene: 2. Germline values: CDR1 SEHNR, CDR2 FQNEAQ (reference sequence). The CDR3 sequence: CASSQDRQPQHF. In DNA, the CDR3 is TGTGCCAGCAGCCAGGACAGGCAGCCCCAGCATTTT.

This clonotype appeared a single time. V gene TRBV25-1 combines with J gene TRBJ2-7, with D unclear. The DNA matches TRBJ2-1 better at its end, which makes the J call doubtful. There are 16 residues in the CDR3. Germline V lookup: CDR1 MGHDK, CDR2 SYGVNS. CDR3 region: CASSDPNRVSYNEQFF. Here the CDR3 DNA reads TGTGCCAGCAGTGACCCCAACCGGGTTTCCTACAATGAGCAGTTCTTC.

Written as DNA, the CDR3 is TGCGCCAGCAGTGAAGGGGGGTCCTATGGCTACACCTTC. Residues: CASSEGGSYGYTF. V gene TRBV10-1 combines with J gene TRBJ1-2, with a tentative D call TRBD1 (6 bases). Germline lookup yields CDR1 WNHNN and CDR2 SYGVQD (reference sequence). Trimming shortened V by 3 bases and J by 4 bases, and 9 bases separated the two germline ends. The CDR3 has 13 amino acids.

The chain is built from TRBV15 and TRBJ1-2; D is uncertain. This CDR3 spans 17 amino acids. The V end was cut by 2 bases, the J end by 0 bases, with 16 bases between. Germline V gene lookup returns CDR1 LNHNV and CDR2 YYDKDF (reference sequence). The CDR3 DNA sequence: TGTGCCACCAGCAGAAATTTCCTTGAGGGTTCTAACTATGGCTACACCTTC. It translates to CATSRNFLEGSNYGYTF.

On this clonotype: A single base separates this from a much larger clone, so it may be a read error. This chain connects TRBV25-1 to TRBJ2-5, with a tentative D call TRBD1 (6 bases). Germline V lookup: CDR1 MGHDK, CDR2 SYGVNS. CDR3 length: 13 amino acids. V dropped 8 bases and J dropped 3 bases, with 13 bases sitting between them. CDR3 in amino acids: CASSPGQKETQYF. In nucleotides, the CDR3 is TGTGCCAGCTCACCGGGACAAAAAGAGACCCAGTACTTC.

CDR3 coding DNA: TGCGCCAGCAGTGAGTCCGGGGGGGAGGGGTGGACTGAAGCTTTCTTT. Amino acids: CASSESGGEGWTEAFF. The chain combines TRBV10-2 with TRBJ1-1, with TRBD1 as a possible D gene (5 bases). Deletions cut 0 bases from V and 5 bases from J, with 16 bases between. Germline-derived CDR1 and CDR2 are WSHSY and SAAADI. This CDR3 has 16 residues.

The chain employs TRBV24-1 and TRBJ2-7; D remains ambiguous. Germline values: CDR1 KGHDR, CDR2 SFDVKD. The CDR3 covers 13 residues. Trimming took off 2 bases at V and 0 bases at J, with 4 bases between the two ends. The DNA of the CDR3 is TGTGCCACCAGTGATTCTAGCTCCTACGAGCAGTACTTC. As protein: CATSDSSSYEQYF.

This clonotype was counted at least ten times. The CDR3 is CASSLLAGVGETQYF. CDR3 DNA sequence: TGTGCCAGCTCACTACTAGCGGGAGTAGGGGAGACCCAGTACTTC. The chain couples TRBV18 to TRBJ2-5; the match to TRBD2 covers 11 bases. Germline CDR1 is KGHSH and CDR2 is LQKENI. The trim removed 4 bases at V and 5 bases at J, leaving 6 bases unmatched. The CDR3 has 15 residues.

This clonotype was recorded at least ten times. V and J are TRBV14 and TRBJ2-1; D gene unclear. Trimming took off 3 bases at V and 4 bases at J, with 10 bases between the two ends. There are 14 residues in the CDR3. In germline, CDR1 is SGHDN, CDR2 FVKESK. The CDR3 nucleotides are TGTGCCAGCAGCCAGAGGTCGCGTTACAATGAGCAGTTCTTC. The encoded protein is CASSQRSRYNEQFF.

The rearrangement links TRBV15 to TRBJ2-3; 9 positions agree with TRBD1. The V gene end was trimmed by 0 bases and the J gene end by 11 bases; junction bases not matched to a gene: 9. Per germline, CDR1 LNHNV and CDR2 YYDKDF (reference sequence). CDR3 size: 15 residues. The CDR3 loop reads CATSREGQGDNEQYF. The CDR3 region has the DNA TGTGCCACCAGCAGAGAGGGACAGGGAGACAATGAGCAGTATTTT.

By share, this clonotype counts as medium-sized (0.01 to 0.1%). The chain joins TRBV9 to TRBJ1-6, with TRBD1 as a possible D gene (5 bases). The V and J ends lost 0 bases and 7 bases respectively, with 5 bases between them. The germline gives CDR1 SGDLS, CDR2 YYNGEE. There are 13 residues in the CDR3. The CDR3 loop reads CASSVAGNSPLHF. The CDR3 DNA is TGTGCCAGCAGCGTAGCAGGGAATTCACCCCTCCACTTT. The full variable domain, with the rest looked up from reference TRBV9 and TRBJ1-6, is DSGVTQTPKHLITATGQRVTLRCSPRSGDLSVYWYQQSLDQGLQFLIQYYNGEERAKGNILERFSAQQFPDLHSELNLSSLELGDSALYFCASSVAGNSPLHFGNGTRLTVT.

This clonotype was counted many times. This chain uses TRBV5-8 with TRBJ1-3; D is ambiguous. The CDR3 runs to 15 residues. CDR1 SGHTS and CDR2 YDEGEE come from the germline V gene. The V end was cut by 3 bases, the J end by 0 bases, with 10 bases between. CDR3 sequence: CASSSRVSSGNTIYF. The CDR3 bases are TGTGCCAGCAGCTCACGGGTCTCCTCTGGAAACACCATATATTTT.

The J gene is TRBJ2-3, the V gene TRBV24-1; 9 nucleotides agree with TRBD1. The J call is uncertain, as TRBJ1-5 better fits the DNA end. Germline V gives CDR1 KGHDR, CDR2 SFDVKD. This CDR3 contains 18 residues. The CDR3 spells CATSSLATLTGGTDTQHF. The CDR3 DNA is TGTGCCACCAGCAGCTTGGCCACCCTGACAGGGGGAACAGATACGCAGCATTTT.

The rearrangement joins TRBV7-9 to TRBJ2-5, with TRBD1 as a possible D gene (5 bases). The V end lost 2 bases, the J end lost 4 bases, and 8 bases lay between the germline ends. The CDR3 contains 13 residues. Germline CDR1 is SEHNR and CDR2 is FQNEAQ (reference sequence). CDR3 nucleotides: TGTGCCAGCAGCTTATGGGGCGGAGAGACCCAGTACTTC. Amino acids: CASSLWGGETQYF.